The entry that follows covers one T cell receptor (beta chain) sequence. CDR1 is SGHNT, CDR2 YENEEA, per germline. This CDR3 comprises 13 residues. V was cut by 10 bases and J by 11 bases, with 23 bases left in between. This sample was included in a study of blood T cells in healthy people across ages. A second roughly 6 to 12 cycle PCR used barcoded and J-beta primers. MiXCR, run by TCRdb on the 5' RACE reads, gives a single entry per CDR3 protein. The sample has about 1,600,000 distinct CDR3 sequences, 42% seen once; the top ten hold approximately 7.9%. The TCR was taken from a woman aged 18-35 years in good health. The V call is TRBV11-3, the J call TRBJ2-5; D tentatively fits TRBD1 or TRBD2 (6 bases each). Sequencing used blood. CDR3 protein: CATGRGVPSEQYF. The CDR3 DNA is TGTGCCACCGGTAGGGGGGTTCCCAGTGAGCAGTACTTC.